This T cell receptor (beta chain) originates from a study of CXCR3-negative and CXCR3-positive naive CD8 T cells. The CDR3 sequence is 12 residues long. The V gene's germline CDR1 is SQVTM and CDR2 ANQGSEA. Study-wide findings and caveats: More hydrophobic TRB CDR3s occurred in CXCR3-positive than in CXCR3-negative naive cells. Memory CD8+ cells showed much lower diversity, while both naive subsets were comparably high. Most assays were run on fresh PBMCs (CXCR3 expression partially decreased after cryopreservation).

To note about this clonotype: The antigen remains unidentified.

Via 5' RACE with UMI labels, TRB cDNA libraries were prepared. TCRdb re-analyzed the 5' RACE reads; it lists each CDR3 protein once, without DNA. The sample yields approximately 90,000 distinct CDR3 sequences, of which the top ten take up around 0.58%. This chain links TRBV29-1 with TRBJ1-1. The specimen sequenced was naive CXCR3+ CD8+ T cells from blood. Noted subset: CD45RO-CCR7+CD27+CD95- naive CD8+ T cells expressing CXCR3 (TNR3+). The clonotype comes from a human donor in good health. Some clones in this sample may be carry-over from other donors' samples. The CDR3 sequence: CSVEQINTEAFF.